The clone carrying this TCR beta chain has more than one count but fewer than ten. One entry per CDR3 protein, called by TCRdb with MiXCR from the RT-PCR reads. The table records about 680,000 distinct CDR3 sequences, 14% of them present only once. Germline lookup yields CDR1 SGHNT and CDR2 YYREEE (reference sequence). V was clipped by 2 bases and J by 8 bases; unmatched bases: 8. The CDR3 totals 15 residues. The genes are TRBV5-4 and TRBJ2-1; 9 bases line up with TRBD2. The sequencing sample was made of memory CD4+ T cells from blood. The clonotype originates from a female donor in good health, serving as a healthy control. DNA of the CDR3: TGTGCCAGCAGCTTCAGCGGGAGGAATTTTGATGAGCAGTTCTTC. Its protein product is CASSFSGRNFDEQFF.